A single T cell receptor beta chain is shown here with its context. Its antigen is still unknown. CDR3 size: 11 residues. Germline CDR1 is DFQATT and CDR2 is SNEGSKA (reference sequence). V was trimmed by 0 bases and J by 8 bases, leaving 7 bases between them. The data are from a study of OX40 agonist ivuxolimab in advanced cancers. The study, taken as a whole, reports: Both CD4+ and CD8+ T cell populations in blood had undergone clonal expansion by week 6 at 0.1 to 3.0 mg/kg. The authors did not determine the antigen specificity of the expanded peripheral T cells.

No patient had autoimmune disease or received systemic immunosuppression. Profiled with immunoSEQ multiplex PCR; TCRdb holds only in-frame clones, not every one. The repertoire consists of approximately 35,000 clones, with approximately 79% occurring once and the leading ten covering 8.5% to 14%. The TCR was taken from an adult with an advanced solid tumor such as melanoma, head and neck, liver or kidney cancer. The rearrangement links TRBV20-1 to TRBJ1-1; D unclear. Sequencing was performed on CD4+ or CD8+ T cells sorted from blood, taken in a trial of the OX40 agonist ivuxolimab. CDR3 in amino acids: CSARDEGEAFF. DNA for the CDR3: TGCAGTGCTAGAGATGAAGGGGAAGCTTTCTTT.